The 23 T cell receptor beta chains given below trace back to one sample, sequenced in a study of cytomegalovirus exposure and HLA in healthy donors. The PCR had 60 Vbeta and 13 Jbeta primers. The protocol was immunoSEQ multiplex PCR, while the TCRdb copy is restricted to in-frame clones and leaves out a portion. The sample includes 150,000 or so clones, around 74% of them seen just once. The specimen was PBMCs. The receptor source for this set is a female donor in good health and CMV-seronegative.

Comments on this clone: One end of the junction fails to match germline, which may point to a read error. The chain links TRBV6-5 to TRBJ1-6; 8 bases map to TRBD1. This CDR3 region has 14 residues. Germline CDR1 and CDR2: MNHEY and SVGAGI. CDR3 sequence (DNA): TGTGCCAGCAAACAGGGGCGACAGGGGACACCCCCCCACTTT. Translated, it gives CASKQGRQGTPPHF.

In DNA form, the CDR3 reads TGTGCCAGTAGTGGGCTAGCGAGCGGCTACGAGCAGTACTTC. Amino acid sequence: CASSGLASGYEQYF. The rearrangement links TRBV19 to TRBJ2-7; D might be TRBD2 (6 bases). Looked up from germline, CDR1 is LNHDA and CDR2 is SQIVND (reference sequence). This CDR3 contains 14 residues. V was clipped by 5 bases and J by 3 bases, with 14 bases between them.

The chain uses TRBV27 and TRBJ1-1; tentatively, D is TRBD1 (5 bases). Germline V gene data show CDR1 as MNHEY and CDR2 as SMNVEV (reference sequence). V dropped 1 base and J dropped 4 bases, with 13 bases sitting between them. The CDR3 consists of 15 residues. CDR3 loop: CASSLFGRAVTEAFF. CDR3 DNA sequence: TGTGCCAGCAGTTTATTTGGCAGGGCGGTCACTGAAGCTTTCTTT.

This chain links TRBV6-1 with TRBJ1-4; 7 bases map to TRBD1. The CDR3 covers 15 residues. V was pared by 5 bases and J by 10 bases, with 13 bases of the junction left unmatched. Germline CDR1 and CDR2: MNHNS and SASEGT. The CDR3 region is CASSHRQGKGVKLFF. The CDR3 DNA reads as TGTGCCAGCAGTCATCGACAGGGAAAGGGGGTAAAACTGTTTTTT.

V and J are TRBV6-5 and TRBJ2-1; 7 bases fit TRBD1. Looked up from germline, CDR1 is MNHEY and CDR2 is SVGAGI. This CDR3 has 13 residues. Trimming removed 4 bases from V and 8 bases from J; junction bases left unmatched: 5. The CDR3 DNA reads as TGTGCCAGCAGTTTGGACAGGAACCATGAGCAGTTCTTC. This gives the protein CASSLDRNHEQFF.

This chain uses TRBV5-8 with TRBJ1-5; a weak D match, TRBD1 (5 bases). The V end was cut by 0 bases, the J end by 2 bases, with 12 bases between. The CDR3 covers 16 residues. Per germline, CDR1 SGHTS and CDR2 YDEGEE. CDR3 in amino acids: CASSLAFRVGNQPQHF. The CDR3 nucleotides are TGTGCCAGCAGCTTGGCCTTCAGGGTCGGCAATCAGCCCCAGCATTTT.

This clone was seen a few times. J is TRBJ2-1 and V is TRBV27, with D possibly matching TRBD2 (6 bases). The V end lost 3 bases, the J end lost 5 bases, and 11 bases lay between the germline ends. The CDR3 runs 14 residues. CDR1 and CDR2 (germline): MNHEY, SMNVEV (reference sequence). This CDR3 is CASSLEGRHNEQFF. The CDR3 coding sequence is TGTGCCAGCAGTTTGGAGGGACGGCACAATGAGCAGTTCTTC.

The chain links TRBV7-6 to TRBJ2-5, with D tentatively TRBD2 (6 bases). The CDR3 is made up of 16 amino acids. V shed 1 base and J shed 5 bases, with 17 bases lying between them. Germline values: CDR1 SGHVS, CDR2 FNYEAQ. DNA for the CDR3: TGTGCCAGCAGCTTAGATTTCGGGGGAGGTATGGAGACCCAGTACTTC. Protein sequence: CASSLDFGGGMETQYF.

This chain joins TRBV30 and TRBJ2-1, with 12 bases aligning to TRBD2. The germline V gene has CDR1 GTSNPN and CDR2 SVGIG (reference sequence). This CDR3 contains 14 residues. The ends lost 0 bases at V and 7 bases at J; junction bases unmatched: 1. The DNA for the CDR3 is TGTGCCTGGAGTGTTCTAGCGGGGGGGAATGAGCAGTTCTTC. Translation: CAWSVLAGGNEQFF.

This clone was recorded once. The rearrangement uses TRBV6-4 and TRBJ2-2; TRBD2 might be the D (6 bases). This CDR3 spans 16 amino acids. In germline, CDR1 is MRHNA, CDR2 SNTAGT. With 3 bases removed from V and 2 bases from J, the gap between germline ends came to 13 bases. CDR3 amino acids: CASSERLAINTGELFF. CDR3 sequence (DNA): TGTGCCAGCAGTGAACGTCTAGCGATTAACACCGGGGAGCTGTTTTTT.

The chain has TRBV6-5 and TRBJ1-2; D is unresolved. The CDR3 is 13 residues long. The germline V gene has CDR1 MNHEY and CDR2 SVGAGI. V lost 5 bases, J lost 2 bases, and 9 bases lay in between. The CDR3 DNA follows: TGTGCCAGCAGTGCGGCGGAGAACTATGGCTACACCTTC. Translated, it gives CASSAAENYGYTF.

The rearrangement uses TRBV4-1 and TRBJ2-1, with TRBD2 matching over 9 bases. The CDR3 consists of 19 residues. The ends lost 0 bases at V and 2 bases at J; junction bases unmatched: 11. Germline CDR1 reads MGHRA; CDR2 reads YSYEKL. The CDR3, as DNA: TGCGCCAGCAGCCAAGAGGACTGGAGACTAGCGGATACCTACAATGAGCAGTTCTTC. Protein sequence: CASSQEDWRLADTYNEQFF.

V and J are TRBV18 and TRBJ1-3; 7 positions agree with TRBD1. This CDR3 comprises 14 residues. V shed 6 bases, J shed 7 bases, and the junction held 9 bases outside the gene matches. CDR1 is KGHSH, CDR2 LQKENI, per germline. This chain's CDR3 is CASSGQGGANTIYF. CDR3 bases: TGTGCCAGCTCCGGGCAGGGGGGAGCTAACACCATATATTTT.

The CDR3 sequence is CASSLAGESNEQYF. The CDR3 region has the DNA TGTGCCAGCAGTTTAGCGGGAGAGTCGAACGAGCAGTACTTC. The chain carries TRBV6-6 and TRBJ2-7; 9 bases are a match to TRBD2. The V gene's germline CDR1 is MNHNY and CDR2 SVGAGI (reference sequence). V lost 4 bases to trimming and J lost 5 bases; unmatched junction nucleotides: 6. This CDR3 is 14 amino acids long.

The DNA of the CDR3 is TGTGCCAGCACCAGGTCAGGGGGCGGTCAGCCCCAGCATTTT. It specifies CASTRSGGGQPQHF. The rearrangement joins TRBV13 to TRBJ1-5, with 8 bases identical to TRBD1. The length of the CDR3 is 14 residues. V lost 7 bases to trimming and J lost 6 bases; unmatched junction nucleotides: 8. The germline V gene has CDR1 PRHDT and CDR2 FYEKMQ (reference sequence).

The chain links TRBV7-2 to TRBJ1-4; TRBD1 might be the D (5 bases). Germline V gives CDR1 SGHTA, CDR2 FQGNSA. Trimming shortened V by 5 bases and J by 8 bases, and 18 bases separated the two germline ends. The CDR3 covers 15 residues. The CDR3 DNA reads TGTGCCAGCAGCCCAAGGGCACAGAAGGGGGAAAAACTGTTTTTT. This encodes CASSPRAQKGEKLFF.

This clone has only a few counts. This chain connects TRBV6-6 to TRBJ2-7; TRBD2 agrees at 8 bases. The V gene's germline CDR1 is MNHNY and CDR2 SVGAGI (reference sequence). V lost 6 bases, J lost 4 bases, and 5 bases stayed unmatched. This CDR3 is 13 amino acids long. The CDR3: CASSNSGAYEQYF. The CDR3 DNA reads TGTGCCAGCAGCAATAGCGGGGCTTACGAGCAGTACTTC.

The chain couples TRBV28 to TRBJ2-3; 12 bases line up with TRBD2. With 2 bases clipped from V and 15 bases from J, the junction kept 3 bases outside the gene matches. This CDR3 has 12 residues. Germline CDR1 reads MDHEN; CDR2 reads SYDVKM. CDR3 amino acids: CASSLQTSGRYF. CDR3 DNA sequence: TGTGCCAGCAGTTTACAGACTAGCGGGAGATATTTT.

The V call is TRBV4-1, the J call TRBJ2-7; possible D gene TRBD2, 6 bases. Germline values: CDR1 MGHRA, CDR2 YSYEKL. The CDR3 has 22 residues. The ends were cut back, 0 bases at V and 3 bases at J, with 33 bases in the middle. CDR3 sequence reads: CASSQDEVLRERPSSLDYEQYF. DNA of the CDR3: TGCGCCAGCAGCCAAGATGAGGTGTTACGGGAGCGCCCTTCTTCCCTCGACTACGAGCAGTACTTC.

The chain employs TRBV7-2 and TRBJ2-7; 9 bases are a match to TRBD2. After removal of 4 bases from V and 4 bases from J, the junction contained 5 bases not matched to a gene. Per germline, CDR1 SGHTA and CDR2 FQGNSA. CDR3 length: 14 amino acids. The CDR3 reads CASSSARGGYEQYF. The CDR3 DNA reads TGTGCCAGCAGCTCCGCGCGGGGGGGGTACGAGCAGTACTTC.

This clone occurred a few times. The CDR3 nucleotides read TGTGCCAGCAGCAAAGAGGGAGAGATTAACACTGAAGCTTTCTTT. Translation: CASSKEGEINTEAFF. The rearrangement links TRBV21-1 to TRBJ1-1. TRBV21-1 is designated a pseudogene. There are 15 residues in the CDR3.

The chain is built from TRBV5-1 and TRBJ2-7; D is possibly TRBD2 (5 bases). The germline V and J ends were trimmed by 4 bases and 2 bases, with 16 bases remaining between them. Germline CDR1 SGHRS, CDR2 YFSETQ. The CDR3 is made up of 15 amino acids. The DNA of the CDR3 is TGCGCCAGCAGCCAACTGGACCAGCGGCCCTACGAGCAGTACTTC. Its translation: CASSQLDQRPYEQYF.

The chain is built from TRBV6-6 and TRBJ1-5; 12 bases agree with TRBD1. The CDR3 sequence is 15 residues long. The trim removed 5 bases at V and 10 bases at J, leaving 9 bases unmatched. CDR1 is MNHNY, CDR2 SVGAGI, per germline (reference sequence). The CDR3 DNA sequence: TGTGCCAGCAGTATACAGGGACAGGGGGCGCAACCCCAGCATTTT. Amino acid sequence: CASSIQGQGAQPQHF.